This T cell receptor (beta chain) was captured in a study of monozygotic twins with inflammatory bowel disease. The germline V gene has CDR1 LNHDA and CDR2 SQIVND (reference sequence). The CDR3 is 13 amino acids. Regarding this clonotype: Its antigen is unknown.

Following a re-call of the 5' RACE reads, TCRdb has one entry per CDR3 protein and lacks DNA. The sample table sets out approximately 40,000 distinct CDR3 sequences. Study findings and constraints: Patient repertoire variability may have increased through differing immunosuppressive treatments.

The sequencing sample was made of blood. The chain recombines TRBV19 with TRBJ2-7; the D call of TRBD1 rests on TCRdb alone, since no DNA is present to check it. The sequence derives from a human donor with ulcerative colitis or Crohn's disease, or a healthy co-twin of an affected twin (not recorded which). CDR3: CATGRGGRYEQYF.